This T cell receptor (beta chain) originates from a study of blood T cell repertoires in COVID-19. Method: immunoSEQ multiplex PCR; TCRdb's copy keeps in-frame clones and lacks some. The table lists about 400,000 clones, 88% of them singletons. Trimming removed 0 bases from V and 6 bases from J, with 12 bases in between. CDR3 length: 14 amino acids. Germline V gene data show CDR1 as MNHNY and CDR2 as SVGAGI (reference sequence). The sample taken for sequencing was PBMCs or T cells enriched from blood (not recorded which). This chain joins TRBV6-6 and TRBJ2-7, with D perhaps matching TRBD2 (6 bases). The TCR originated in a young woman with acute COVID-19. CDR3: CASSYSGLLSEQYF. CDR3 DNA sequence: TGTGCCAGCAGTTACTCGGGACTGCTCTCCGAGCAGTACTTC.